The 5 T cell receptor beta chains in this list originate from one sample, sequenced in a study of Graves' ophthalmopathy and Graves' hyperthyroidism. As the template, RNA transcripts were used to amplify TCR beta CDR3 regions. Second-round multiplex PCR came after a first-round RT-PCR that employed HTBI primers. MiXCR, run by TCRdb on the multiplex PCR reads, gives a single entry per CDR3 protein. The data show approximately 380,000 distinct CDR3 sequences, with over 20% seen just once and around 3.1% held by the top ten. Sequencing used peripheral blood. These receptors were collected from a woman in her late teens or twenties with stable Graves' hyperthyroidism.

The chain has TRBV6-5 and TRBJ2-2, with 7 bases that match TRBD1. Germline V gene data show CDR1 as MNHEY and CDR2 as SVGAGI. The CDR3 runs 16 residues. After removal of 4 bases from V and 0 bases from J, the junction contained 5 bases not matched to a gene. The chain's CDR3 is CASSSPGTANTGELFF. The CDR3 DNA sequence: TGTGCCAGCAGTTCCCCCGGGACAGCGAACACCGGGGAGCTGTTTTTT.

This clonotype has at least ten counts. The chain carries TRBV20-1 and TRBJ1-2; D remains ambiguous. The length of the CDR3 is 11 residues. V was shortened by 0 bases and J by 14 bases, with 13 bases between the two germline ends. Germline V gene lookup returns CDR1 DFQATT and CDR2 SNEGSKA (reference sequence). CDR3 protein: CSARDSSRGTF. In nucleotides, the CDR3 is TGCAGTGCTAGAGATTCGAGTCGAGGGACCTTC.

Many counts were recorded for this clonotype. This chain joins TRBV7-8 and TRBJ2-7, with a possible D match to TRBD1 (5 bases). This CDR3 region has 14 residues. Germline lookup yields CDR1 SGHVS and CDR2 FQNEAQ. The V and J ends lost 7 bases and 2 bases respectively, with 15 bases between them. CDR3 in amino acids: CASTYGQGTYEQYF. Here the CDR3 DNA reads TGTGCCAGCACCTATGGCCAGGGAACCTACGAGCAGTACTTC.

This clonotype appeared a few times. This chain links TRBV29-1 with TRBJ2-7; TRBD2 matches at 9 bases. J lost 5 bases, V lost 4 bases, and 6 bases had no gene match. The CDR3 has 13 amino acids. CDR1 and CDR2 (germline): SQVTM, ANQGSEA. CDR3 coding DNA: TGCAGCGTTGCGGGCGGGAGGGCCCACGAGCAGTACTTC. It codes for CSVAGGRAHEQYF.

The count of this clonotype is one. At one end, the junction sequence differs from germline, possibly due to a read error. The chain carries TRBV12-3 or TRBV12-4 and TRBJ2-7; no definite D call. The CDR3 runs 13 residues. In DNA, the CDR3 is TGTGCCAGCAGTTTAGTCGGGCAAAACGATCAGTACTTC. Protein sequence: CASSLVGQNDQYF.